This T cell receptor beta chain came from a study of blood T cell repertoires in COVID-19. Study information: The study drew acute and convalescent COVID-19 samples from the United States, Italy and Spain.

This clone appeared a few times. Only in-frame clones appear in the TCRdb table, and some are missing; sequencing was by immunoSEQ multiplex PCR. Altogether around 140,000 clones are present, roughly 82% being singletons, with the ten largest covering 4.5% to 5.5%. Germline-derived CDR1 and CDR2 are LGHDT and YNNKEL (reference sequence). Deletions cut 4 bases from V and 2 bases from J, with 13 bases between. This CDR3 contains 15 residues. This TCR derives from a human donor in a cohort sampled during active COVID-19. The sequencing input was peripheral blood. V is TRBV3-1 (or the pseudogene TRBV3-2) and J is TRBJ2-3; possibly TRBD2 for D (6 bases). This chain's CDR3 is CASSRTSSPTDTQYF. The CDR3, as DNA: TGTGCCAGCAGCCGAACTAGCAGCCCCACAGATACGCAGTATTTT.